This T cell receptor (beta chain) is from a study of T cells in Graves' hyperthyroidism and ophthalmopathy. Study details: Specimen type is peripheral blood, collected at initial diagnosis prior to any treatment.

The diagnoses drew upon clinical symptoms, serum thyroxine and TRAb, thyroid ultrasound and orbital computed tomography. V shed 4 bases and J 5 bases; nucleotides not matched to a gene: 9. Germline V lookup: CDR1 SGHTA, CDR2 FQGNSA. There are 16 residues in the CDR3. This clonotype was seen a few times. It was RNA transcripts that yielded the amplified TCR beta CDR3 regions. A first-round RT-PCR of the TCR CDR3 used the HTBI primer set. Each CDR3 protein gets one entry after TCRdb re-called the multiplex PCR reads with MiXCR. The sample includes about 420,000 distinct CDR3 sequences, approximately 14% of them seen just once.

The chain links TRBV7-2 to TRBJ2-2, with 8 bases that match TRBD2. The receptor was isolated from a woman between 18 and 29 years old with Graves' hyperthyroidism. Specimen: blood. CDR3 coding DNA: TGTGCCAGCAGCTCCGAACTACTAGCGGAAACCGGGGAGCTGTTTTTT. Amino acids: CASSSELLAETGELFF.